The TCR beta chain under discussion was sequenced for a study of control samples from healthy donors and cancer patients. Looked up from germline, CDR1 is MNHNS and CDR2 is SASEGT. V gave up 0 bases and J gave up 4 bases, with 9 bases separating them. The CDR3 has 14 residues. The assay was immunoSEQ multiplex PCR, and TCRdb's table has in-frame clones only and misses some. Of 100,000 to 150,000 clones in the sample, around 93% were seen once. This receptor was identified in a woman between 50 and 59 years old in good health. The sample consisted of blood. The rearrangement joins TRBV6-1 to TRBJ1-2; D gene ambiguous. The CDR3 nucleotides read TGTGCCAGCAGTGAAGCAGAGCAGGCCTATGGCTACACCTTC. Amino acid sequence: CASSEAEQAYGYTF.